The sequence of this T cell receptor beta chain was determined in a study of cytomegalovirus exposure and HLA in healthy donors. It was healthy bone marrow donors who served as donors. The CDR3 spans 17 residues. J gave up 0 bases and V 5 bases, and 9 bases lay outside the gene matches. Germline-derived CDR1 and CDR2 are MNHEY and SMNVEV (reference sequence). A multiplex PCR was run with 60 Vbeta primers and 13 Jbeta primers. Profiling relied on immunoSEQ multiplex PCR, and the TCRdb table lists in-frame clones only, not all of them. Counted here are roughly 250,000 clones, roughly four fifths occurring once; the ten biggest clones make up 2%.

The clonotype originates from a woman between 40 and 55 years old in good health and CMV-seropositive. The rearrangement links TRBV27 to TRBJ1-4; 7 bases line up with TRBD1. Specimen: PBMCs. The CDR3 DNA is TGTGCCAGCAGTAGAGACAGGGCCCCTGCAACTAATGAAAAACTGTTTTTT. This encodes CASSRDRAPATNEKLFF.